These T cell receptor beta chains were read from a single sample in a study of T cells in Graves' hyperthyroidism and ophthalmopathy. MiXCR, applied by TCRdb to the multiplex PCR reads, yields one record per CDR3 protein. The sample yields roughly 300,000 distinct CDR3 sequences, about 20% seen once. Sequenced input: blood. These receptors all stem from a woman aged 45-65 years with Graves' hyperthyroidism. CDR3s include the opening cysteine and the closing phenylalanine or tryptophan. Fields, in order: D gene, J gene, clone size, V gene, CDR3 DNA, CDR3 protein. D genes are given only for firm matches. Not every row has a clone size; where given, it reads once, few, many or a size class.

D gene: TRBD1; J gene: TRBJ1-5; clone size: few; V gene: TRBV19; CDR3 DNA: TGTGCCACCTCCCCGGGACAGGGGGCTTGGGGCAATCAGCCCCAGCATTTT; CDR3 protein: CATSPGQGAWGNQPQHF
D gene: .; J gene: TRBJ2-1; clone size: many; V gene: TRBV2; CDR3 DNA: TGTGCCAGCAGCAGGGCCAATGAGCAGTTCTTC; CDR3 protein: CASSRANEQFF
D gene: .; J gene: TRBJ2-1; clone size: .; V gene: TRBV7-9; CDR3 DNA: TGTGCCAGCAGCCTCACCCCGGTCGATGAGCAGTTCTTC; CDR3 protein: CASSLTPVDEQFF
D gene: .; J gene: TRBJ1-2; clone size: many; V gene: TRBV2; CDR3 DNA: TGTGCCAGCAGTCAGCAAGCCGCACAACAGACAAATGGCTACACCTTC; CDR3 protein: CASSQQAAQQTNGYTF
D gene: .; J gene: TRBJ1-6; clone size: .; V gene: TRBV3-1; CDR3 DNA: TGTGCCAGCAGCCAAGTCAGAGGGTTTGATAATTCACCCCTCCACTTT; CDR3 protein: CASSQVRGFDNSPLHF
D gene: .; J gene: TRBJ2-1; clone size: many; V gene: TRBV2; CDR3 DNA: TGTGCCAGCCTGTCGGGACAAGTTTTCTCCTACAATGAGCAGTTCTTC; CDR3 protein: CASLSGQVFSYNEQFF
D gene: .; J gene: TRBJ1-2; clone size: .; V gene: TRBV4-1; CDR3 DNA: TGCGCCAGCAGCCCACTTGGGGGCGCGGACTATGGCTACACCTTC; CDR3 protein: CASSPLGGADYGYTF
D gene: TRBD1; J gene: TRBJ1-1; clone size: many; V gene: TRBV18; CDR3 DNA: TGTGCCAGCTCACCCAGACAGGGGAGTACTGAAGCTTTCTTT; CDR3 protein: CASSPRQGSTEAFF
D gene: TRBD1; J gene: TRBJ2-1; clone size: many; V gene: TRBV2; CDR3 DNA: TGTGCCAGCAGTGGTTCTAGCAGGGGGCTCTACAATGAGCAGTTCTTC; CDR3 protein: CASSGSSRGLYNEQFF
D gene: .; J gene: TRBJ2-7; clone size: .; V gene: TRBV19; CDR3 DNA: TGTGCCAGTAGTATCCCCGGCATAACCGAGCAGTACTTC; CDR3 protein: CASSIPGITEQYF
D gene: .; J gene: TRBJ1-4; clone size: .; V gene: TRBV20-1; CDR3 DNA: TGCAGTGCTAGAGATCCCGCCCGATCTAATGAAAAACTGTTTTTT; CDR3 protein: CSARDPARSNEKLFF
D gene: TRBD2; J gene: TRBJ2-3; clone size: many; V gene: TRBV12-3/TRBV12-4; CDR3 DNA: TGTGCCAGCAGTTTTGGCGGGGGGCCCGGTAGCACAGATACGCAGTATTTT; CDR3 protein: CASSFGGGPGSTDTQYF
D gene: .; J gene: TRBJ2-3; clone size: .; V gene: TRBV5-1; CDR3 DNA: TGCGCCAGCAGCTTGGTCTTGGACAGCACAGATACGCAGTATTTT; CDR3 protein: CASSLVLDSTDTQYF
D gene: TRBD1; J gene: TRBJ2-3; clone size: many; V gene: TRBV18; CDR3 DNA: TGTGCCAGCTCACCAACCAATCGACAGGGCGGAGGAGATACGCAGTATTTT; CDR3 protein: CASSPTNRQGGGDTQYF
D gene: .; J gene: TRBJ2-7; clone size: few; V gene: TRBV7-9; CDR3 DNA: TGTGCCAGCAGCTCTCGCAGCTCCTACGAGCAGTACTTC; CDR3 protein: CASSSRSSYEQYF
D gene: TRBD2; J gene: TRBJ2-1; clone size: .; V gene: TRBV5-6; CDR3 DNA: TGTGCCAGCAGCGGTCGGGGGGGCCCGTACAATGAGCAGTTCTTC; CDR3 protein: CASSGRGGPYNEQFF
D gene: TRBD1; J gene: TRBJ1-2; clone size: .; V gene: TRBV10-3; CDR3 DNA: TGTGCCATCAGTGAGGGACAGGGTGTCTATGGCTACACCTTC; CDR3 protein: CAISEGQGVYGYTF
D gene: .; J gene: TRBJ1-4; clone size: many; V gene: TRBV27; CDR3 DNA: TGTGCCAGCACCGGGCCCGAGACAGCTACAACTAATGAAAAACTGTTTTTT; CDR3 protein: CASTGPETATTNEKLFF
D gene: .; J gene: TRBJ1-6; clone size: .; V gene: TRBV18; CDR3 DNA: TGTGCCAGCTCACCACTGGTCGGCAGTTTCGATTCACCCCTCCACTTT; CDR3 protein: CASSPLVGSFDSPLHF
D gene: .; J gene: TRBJ2-6; clone size: few; V gene: TRBV6-4; CDR3 DNA: TGTGCCGGACAAAACGGGGCGCCGGGGGCCAACGTCCTGACTTTC; CDR3 protein: CAGQNGAPGANVLTF
D gene: TRBD1; J gene: TRBJ1-2; clone size: .; V gene: TRBV18; CDR3 DNA: TGTGCCAGCTCACTTTGGGACAGTCCCTATGGCTACACCTTC; CDR3 protein: CASSLWDSPYGYTF
D gene: .; J gene: TRBJ1-1; clone size: many; V gene: TRBV18; CDR3 DNA: TGTGCCAGCTCACCACCTCACTTGAACACTGAAGCTTTCTTT; CDR3 protein: CASSPPHLNTEAFF
D gene: TRBD1; J gene: TRBJ2-1; clone size: .; V gene: TRBV6-5; CDR3 DNA: TGTGCCAGCAGTTTATTCGCGGTGCGGACAGGGAACCATGAGCAGTTCTTC; CDR3 protein: CASSLFAVRTGNHEQFF
D gene: TRBD2; J gene: TRBJ2-1; clone size: many; V gene: TRBV28; CDR3 DNA: TGTGCCAGCAGTTTATTCCTTACTAGCGGGAGAGTCAATGAGCAGTTCTTC; CDR3 protein: CASSLFLTSGRVNEQFF
D gene: .; J gene: TRBJ2-6; clone size: few; V gene: TRBV20-1; CDR3 DNA: TGCAGTGCTAAACCCAGGGGTGGGGCCAACGTCCTGACTTTC; CDR3 protein: CSAKPRGGANVLTF
D gene: TRBD2; J gene: TRBJ2-3; clone size: many; V gene: TRBV20-1; CDR3 DNA: TGCAGTGCTAACAGCGGGAGAGGGGGGGAAACGCAGTATTTT; CDR3 protein: CSANSGRGGETQYF
D gene: .; J gene: TRBJ2-7; clone size: .; V gene: TRBV5-6; CDR3 DNA: TGTGCCAGCAGCGGGGGGCCGGGACACTCCTACGAGCAGTACTTC; CDR3 protein: CASSGGPGHSYEQYF
D gene: .; J gene: TRBJ2-5; clone size: many; V gene: TRBV11-2; CDR3 DNA: TGTGCCAGCAAACCTAGCCCCGCTCAGTTGGAGACCCAGTACTTC; CDR3 protein: CASKPSPAQLETQYF
D gene: .; J gene: TRBJ1-1; clone size: few; V gene: TRBV27; CDR3 DNA: TGTGCCAGCAGTCCCCCCAGGGGCACTGAAGCTTTCTTT; CDR3 protein: CASSPPRGTEAFF
D gene: .; J gene: TRBJ2-1; clone size: many; V gene: TRBV7-9; CDR3 DNA: TGTGCCAGCAGCTTCCCTGGCGGGACCTACAATGAGCAGTTCTTC; CDR3 protein: CASSFPGGTYNEQFF
D gene: .; J gene: TRBJ2-2; clone size: few; V gene: TRBV12-3/TRBV12-4; CDR3 DNA: TGTGCCAGCAGCTGGGAGACGCCAAACACCGGGGAGCTGTTTTTT; CDR3 protein: CASSWETPNTGELFF
D gene: TRBD1; J gene: TRBJ2-7; clone size: many; V gene: TRBV6-5; CDR3 DNA: TGTGCCAGCAGTTACTCCAGGACAGGGGTCGGCGAGCAGTACTTC; CDR3 protein: CASSYSRTGVGEQYF
D gene: .; J gene: TRBJ1-2; clone size: few; V gene: TRBV6-1; CDR3 DNA: TGTGCCAGCAGCCCCGCCAGGGACCGCGGCTACACCTTC; CDR3 protein: CASSPARDRGYTF
D gene: .; J gene: TRBJ1-4; clone size: few; V gene: TRBV4-1; CDR3 DNA: TGCGCCAGCAGCCAAGTAGGAGGCGGAGTGAAGAATGAAAAACTGTTTTTT; CDR3 protein: CASSQVGGGVKNEKLFF
D gene: .; J gene: TRBJ1-3; clone size: few; V gene: TRBV5-4; CDR3 DNA: TGTGCCAGCAGCCAGGGAGGAGGGACTGGAAACACCATATATTTT; CDR3 protein: CASSQGGGTGNTIYF
D gene: TRBD1; J gene: TRBJ2-2; clone size: .; V gene: TRBV7-2; CDR3 DNA: TGTGCCAGCAGCCTCACAGGGGGTCGAGACACCGGGGAGCTGTTTTTT; CDR3 protein: CASSLTGGRDTGELFF
D gene: TRBD1; J gene: TRBJ1-2; clone size: few; V gene: TRBV5-4; CDR3 DNA: TGTGCCAGCAGCCCACAGGGGGCACATGGCTACACCTTC; CDR3 protein: CASSPQGAHGYTF
D gene: .; J gene: TRBJ1-1; clone size: .; V gene: TRBV7-9; CDR3 DNA: TGTGCCAGCAGCGAGGGTGATGAAGCTTTCTTT; CDR3 protein: CASSEGDEAFF
D gene: TRBD2; J gene: TRBJ2-1; clone size: many; V gene: TRBV6-1; CDR3 DNA: TGTGCCAGCAGGACTCCCCCCGGGAGGGGATACAATGAGCAGTTCTTC; CDR3 protein: CASRTPPGRGYNEQFF
D gene: .; J gene: TRBJ2-5; clone size: many; V gene: TRBV12-3/TRBV12-4; CDR3 DNA: TGTGCCAGCAGTTTTAGAGCGGGTGAGGGGGGAACCCAGTACTTC; CDR3 protein: CASSFRAGEGGTQYF